Detailed here is one T cell receptor (beta chain). This specimen belongs to a study of OX40 agonist ivuxolimab in advanced cancers. TCRdb's copy holds only in-frame clones and misses some; the assay was immunoSEQ multiplex PCR. The repertoire consists of some 70,000 clones, with roughly 84% occurring once and the leading ten covering about 0.61%. The germline V gene encodes CDR1 SGHTA and CDR2 FQGNSA. The CDR3 sequence is 14 residues long. V dropped 1 base and J dropped 5 bases, with 11 bases sitting between them. The TCR sequence derives from an adult with an advanced solid tumor such as melanoma, head and neck, liver or kidney cancer. V usage is TRBV7-2 and J usage is TRBJ1-2; D call uncertain. This sample comprised CD4+ or CD8+ T cells sorted from blood, obtained in a trial of the OX40 agonist ivuxolimab. The CDR3 protein is CASSLEARLYGYTF. The CDR3 coding sequence is TGTGCCAGCAGCTTAGAGGCTCGTTTGTATGGCTACACCTTC.